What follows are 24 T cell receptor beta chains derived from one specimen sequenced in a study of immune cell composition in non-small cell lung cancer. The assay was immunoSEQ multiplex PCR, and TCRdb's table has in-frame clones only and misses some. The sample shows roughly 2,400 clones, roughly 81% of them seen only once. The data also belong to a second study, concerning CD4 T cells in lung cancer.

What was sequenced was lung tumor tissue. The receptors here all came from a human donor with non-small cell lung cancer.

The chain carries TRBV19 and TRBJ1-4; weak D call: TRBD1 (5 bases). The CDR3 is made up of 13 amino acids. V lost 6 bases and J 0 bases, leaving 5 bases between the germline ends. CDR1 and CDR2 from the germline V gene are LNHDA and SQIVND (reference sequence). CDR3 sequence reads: CASRTATNEKLFF. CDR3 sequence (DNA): TGTGCCAGTAGGACAGCAACTAATGAAAAACTGTTTTTT. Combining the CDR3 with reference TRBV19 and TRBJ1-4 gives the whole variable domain DGGITQSPKYLFRKEGQNVTLSCEQNLNHDAMYWYRQDPGQGLRLIYYSQIVNDFQKGDIAEGYSVSREKKESFPLTVTSAQKNPTAFYLCASRTATNEKLFFGSGTQLSVL.

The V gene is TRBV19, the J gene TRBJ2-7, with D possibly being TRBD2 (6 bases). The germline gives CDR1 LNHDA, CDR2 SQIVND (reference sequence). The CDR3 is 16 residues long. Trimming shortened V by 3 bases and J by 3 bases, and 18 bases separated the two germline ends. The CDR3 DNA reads TGTGCCAGTAGTATGTTTGTGCGGGACTCATACTACGAGCAGTACTTC. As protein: CASSMFVRDSYYEQYF.

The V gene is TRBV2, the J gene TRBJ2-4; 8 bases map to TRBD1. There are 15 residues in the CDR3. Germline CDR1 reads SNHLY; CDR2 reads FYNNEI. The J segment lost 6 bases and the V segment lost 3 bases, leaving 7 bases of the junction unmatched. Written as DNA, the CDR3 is TGTGCCAGCAGTGATAGACAGGGGTCGATAAACATTCAGTACTTC. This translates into CASSDRQGSINIQYF.

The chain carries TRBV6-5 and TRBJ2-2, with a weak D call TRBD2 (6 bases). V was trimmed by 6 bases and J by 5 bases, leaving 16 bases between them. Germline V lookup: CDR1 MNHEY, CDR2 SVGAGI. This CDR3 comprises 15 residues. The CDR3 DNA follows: TGTGCCAGCAGATCCTCGGGAGCTGGTACCGGGGAGCTGTTTTTT. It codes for CASRSSGAGTGELFF.

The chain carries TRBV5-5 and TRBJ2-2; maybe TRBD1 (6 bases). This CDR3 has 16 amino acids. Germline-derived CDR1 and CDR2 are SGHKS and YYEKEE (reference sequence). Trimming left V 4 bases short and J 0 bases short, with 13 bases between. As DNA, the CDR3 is TGTGCCAGCAGCACCTTTGGGGGCTCGAACACCGGGGAGCTGTTTTTT. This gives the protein CASSTFGGSNTGELFF.

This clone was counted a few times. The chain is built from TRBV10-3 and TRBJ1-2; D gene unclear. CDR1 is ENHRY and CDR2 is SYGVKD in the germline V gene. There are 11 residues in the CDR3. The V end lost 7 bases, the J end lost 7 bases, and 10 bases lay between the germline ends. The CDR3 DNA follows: TGTGCCATCAATCAGTATCGTGGCTACACCTTC. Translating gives CAINQYRGYTF.

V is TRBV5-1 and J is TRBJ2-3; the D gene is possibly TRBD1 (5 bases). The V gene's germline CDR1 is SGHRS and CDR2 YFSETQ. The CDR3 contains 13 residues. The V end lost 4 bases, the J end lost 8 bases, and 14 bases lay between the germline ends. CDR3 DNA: TGCGCCAGCAGCCCTCCGGGCAGGGCTACGCAGTATTTT. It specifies CASSPPGRATQYF. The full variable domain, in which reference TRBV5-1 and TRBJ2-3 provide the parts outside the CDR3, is KAGVTQTPRYLIKTRGQQVTLSCSPISGHRSVSWYQQTPGQGLQFLFEYFSETQRNKGNFPGRFSGRQFSNSRSEMNVSTLELGDSALYLCASSPPGRATQYFGPGTRLTVL.

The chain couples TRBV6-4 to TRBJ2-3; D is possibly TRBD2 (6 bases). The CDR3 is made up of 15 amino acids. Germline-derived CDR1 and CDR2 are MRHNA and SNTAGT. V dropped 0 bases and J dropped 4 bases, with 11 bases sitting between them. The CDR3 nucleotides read TGTGCCAGCAGTGACTCAGAATCGGGGGCAGATACGCAGTATTTT. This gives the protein CASSDSESGADTQYF.

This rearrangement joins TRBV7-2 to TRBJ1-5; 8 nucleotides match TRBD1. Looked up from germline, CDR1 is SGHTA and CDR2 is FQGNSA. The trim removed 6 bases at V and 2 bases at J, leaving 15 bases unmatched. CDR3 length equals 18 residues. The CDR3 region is CASRAYSGGTRGNQPQHF. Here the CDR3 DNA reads TGTGCCAGCAGAGCGTATTCAGGGGGCACTAGGGGCAATCAGCCCCAGCATTTT.

The CDR3: CASSEVGLAGGGDEQFF. As DNA, the CDR3 is TGTGCCAGCAGTGAAGTTGGACTAGCGGGAGGAGGGGATGAGCAGTTCTTC. The rearrangement links TRBV6-4 to TRBJ2-1; TRBD2 matches at 14 bases. J lost 8 bases, V lost 3 bases, and 9 bases had no gene match. CDR3 length: 17 residues. Germline V lookup: CDR1 MRHNA, CDR2 SNTAGT.

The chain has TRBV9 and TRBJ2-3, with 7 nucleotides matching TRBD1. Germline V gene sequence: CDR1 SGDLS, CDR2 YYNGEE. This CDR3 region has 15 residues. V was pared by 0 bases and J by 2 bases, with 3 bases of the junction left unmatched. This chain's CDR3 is CASSVGGTVTDTQYF. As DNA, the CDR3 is TGTGCCAGCAGCGTAGGGGGGACAGTCACAGATACGCAGTATTTT.

CDR3 nucleotide sequence: TGTGCCAGCAGTACGACAGGGGTGTGGCATGAGCAGTTCTTC. Translation gives CASSTTGVWHEQFF. This chain links TRBV6-1 with TRBJ2-1, with TRBD1 matching over 8 bases. CDR3 length: 14 amino acids. Germline CDR1 reads MNHNS; CDR2 reads SASEGT. V lost 5 bases to trimming and J lost 8 bases; unmatched junction nucleotides: 8.

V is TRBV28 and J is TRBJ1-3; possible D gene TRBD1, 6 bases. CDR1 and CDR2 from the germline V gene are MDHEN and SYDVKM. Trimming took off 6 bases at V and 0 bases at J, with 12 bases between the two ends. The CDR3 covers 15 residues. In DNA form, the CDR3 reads TGTGCCAGCAGCCCTACAGGGTACTCTGGAAACACCATATATTTT. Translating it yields CASSPTGYSGNTIYF.

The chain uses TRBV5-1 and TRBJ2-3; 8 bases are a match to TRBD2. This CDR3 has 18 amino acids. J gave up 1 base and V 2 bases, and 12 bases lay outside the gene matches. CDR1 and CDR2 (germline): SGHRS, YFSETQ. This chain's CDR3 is CASSFGTGGQGGTDTQYF. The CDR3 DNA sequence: TGCGCCAGCAGCTTCGGAACGGGAGGGCAAGGGGGCACAGATACGCAGTATTTT.

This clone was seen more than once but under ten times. The CDR3 is CASSPGLAGGSLPETQYF. CDR3 nucleotide sequence: TGTGCCAGTAGTCCAGGACTAGCGGGAGGATCTCTACCCGAGACCCAGTACTTC. The chain has TRBV19 and TRBJ2-5; 14 bases align to TRBD2. The germline CDR1 and CDR2 sequences are LNHDA and SQIVND (reference sequence). The CDR3 contains 18 residues. J lost 5 bases, V lost 5 bases, and 13 bases had no gene match.

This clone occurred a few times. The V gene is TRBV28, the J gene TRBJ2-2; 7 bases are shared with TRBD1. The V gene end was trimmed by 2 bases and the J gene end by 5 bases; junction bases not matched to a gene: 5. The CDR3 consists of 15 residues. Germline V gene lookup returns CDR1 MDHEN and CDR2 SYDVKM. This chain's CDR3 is CASSLADRETGELFF. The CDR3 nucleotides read TGTGCCAGCAGTTTAGCCGACAGGGAAACCGGGGAGCTGTTTTTT. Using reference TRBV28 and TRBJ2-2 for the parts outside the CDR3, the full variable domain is DVKVTQSSRYLVKRTGEKVFLECVQDMDHENMFWYRQDPGLGLRLIYFSYDVKMKEKGDIPEGYSVSREKKERFSLILESASTNQTSMYLCASSLADRETGELFFGEGSRLTVL.

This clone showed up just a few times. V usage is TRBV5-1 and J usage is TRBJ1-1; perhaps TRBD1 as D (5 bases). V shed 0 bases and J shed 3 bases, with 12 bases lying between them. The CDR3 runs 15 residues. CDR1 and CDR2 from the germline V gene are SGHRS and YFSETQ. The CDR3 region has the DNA TGCGCCAGCAGCTTGGCAGGGACTCCAGACACTGAAGCTTTCTTT. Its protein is CASSLAGTPDTEAFF.

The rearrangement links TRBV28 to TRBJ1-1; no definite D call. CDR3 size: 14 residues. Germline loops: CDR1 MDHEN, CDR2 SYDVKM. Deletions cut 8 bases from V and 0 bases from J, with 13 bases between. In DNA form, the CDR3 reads TGTGCCAGCTTCAAAACAGCCATGAACACTGAAGCTTTCTTT. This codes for CASFKTAMNTEAFF.

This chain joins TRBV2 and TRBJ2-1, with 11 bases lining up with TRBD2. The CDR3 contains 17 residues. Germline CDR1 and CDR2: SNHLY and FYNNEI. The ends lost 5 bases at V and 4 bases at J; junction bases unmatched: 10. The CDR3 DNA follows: TGTGCCAGCAGTAAAACTCTATGGACTAGCGGGTACAATGAGCAGTTCTTC. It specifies CASSKTLWTSGYNEQFF. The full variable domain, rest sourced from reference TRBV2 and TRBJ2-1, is EPEVTQTPSHQVTQMGQEVILRCVPISNHLYFYWYRQILGQKVEFLVSFYNNEISEKSEIFDDQFSVERPDGSNFTLKIRSTKLEDSAMYFCASSKTLWTSGYNEQFFGPGTRLTVL.

In nucleotides, the CDR3 is TGTGCCAGCAGCTTGATAGCGGGGTTCTCCTACAATGAGCAGTTCTTC. The encoded protein is CASSLIAGFSYNEQFF. This rearrangement joins TRBV5-8 to TRBJ2-1; 8 bases fit TRBD2. There are 16 residues in the CDR3. The V and J ends lost 1 base and 0 bases, in that order; junction bases with no gene match: 3. The V gene's germline CDR1 is SGHTS and CDR2 YDEGEE.

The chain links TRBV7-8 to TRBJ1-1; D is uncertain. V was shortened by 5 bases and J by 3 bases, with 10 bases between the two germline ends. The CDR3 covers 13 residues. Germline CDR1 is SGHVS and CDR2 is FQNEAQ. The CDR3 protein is CASSQGRDTEAFF. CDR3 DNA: TGTGCCAGCAGCCAAGGGAGGGACACTGAAGCTTTCTTT.

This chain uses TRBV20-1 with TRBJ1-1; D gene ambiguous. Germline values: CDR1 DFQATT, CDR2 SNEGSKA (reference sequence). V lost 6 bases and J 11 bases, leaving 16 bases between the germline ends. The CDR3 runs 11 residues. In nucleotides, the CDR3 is TGCAGTGCAGTCCGGGAGTGGCAGGCTTTCTTT. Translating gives CSAVREWQAFF.

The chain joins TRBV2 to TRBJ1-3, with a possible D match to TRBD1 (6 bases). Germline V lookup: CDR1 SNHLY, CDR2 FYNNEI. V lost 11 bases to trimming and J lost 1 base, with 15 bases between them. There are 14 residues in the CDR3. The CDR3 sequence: CAGAGQLSGNTIYF. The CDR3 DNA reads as TGTGCCGGGGCCGGACAGCTTTCTGGAAACACCATATATTTT.

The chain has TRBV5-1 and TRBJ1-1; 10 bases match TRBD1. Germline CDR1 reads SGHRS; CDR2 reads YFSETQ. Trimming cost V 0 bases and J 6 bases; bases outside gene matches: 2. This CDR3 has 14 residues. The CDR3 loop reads CASSLGQGAAEAFF. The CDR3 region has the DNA TGCGCCAGCAGCTTGGGACAGGGGGCTGCTGAAGCTTTCTTT.